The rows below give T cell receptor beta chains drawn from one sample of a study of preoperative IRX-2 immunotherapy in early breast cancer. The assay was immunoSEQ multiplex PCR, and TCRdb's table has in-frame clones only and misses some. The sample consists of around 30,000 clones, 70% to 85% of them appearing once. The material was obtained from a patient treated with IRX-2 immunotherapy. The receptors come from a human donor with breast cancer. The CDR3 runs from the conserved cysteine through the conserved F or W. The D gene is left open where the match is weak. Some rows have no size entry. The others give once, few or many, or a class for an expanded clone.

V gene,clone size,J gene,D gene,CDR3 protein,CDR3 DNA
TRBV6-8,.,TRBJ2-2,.,CASSYSQGTGELFF,TGTGCCAGCAGTTACTCGCAAGGGACCGGGGAGCTGTTTTTT
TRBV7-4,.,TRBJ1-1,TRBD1,CASSLADRDTEAFF,TGTGCCAGCAGCTTGGCTGACAGGGACACTGAAGCTTTCTTT
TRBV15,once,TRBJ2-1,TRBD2,CATSTGARGDEQFF,TGTGCCACTAGCACCGGGGCCCGGGGGGATGAGCAGTTCTTC
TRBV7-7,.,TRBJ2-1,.,CASSLRGLSGNEQFF,TGTGCCAGCAGCTTAAGGGGGCTGAGCGGGAATGAGCAGTTCTTC
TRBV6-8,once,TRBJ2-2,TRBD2,CASSPLGLAGDGELFF,TGTGCCAGCAGTCCCCTGGGACTAGCGGGGGACGGGGAGCTGTTTTTT
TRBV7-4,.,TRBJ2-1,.,CASSLTTRFNEQFF,TGTGCCAGCAGCTTGACCACTAGATTCAATGAGCAGTTCTTC
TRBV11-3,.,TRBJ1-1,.,CASSQGVSPRNTEAFF,TGTGCCAGCAGCCAAGGAGTCAGTCCTCGGAACACTGAAGCTTTCTTT
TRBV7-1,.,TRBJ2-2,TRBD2,CASSTWTSGVATGELFF,TGTGCCAGCAGCACCTGGACTAGCGGGGTGGCCACCGGGGAGCTGTTTTTT
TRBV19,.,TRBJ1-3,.,CASSPLTPSGNTIYF,TGTGCCAGTAGTCCCTTAACACCGTCTGGAAACACCATATATTTT
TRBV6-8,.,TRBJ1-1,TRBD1,CASSLTGQGTEAFF,TGTGCCAGCAGTTTGACAGGGCAAGGCACTGAAGCTTTCTTT
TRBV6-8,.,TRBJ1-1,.,CASSRDRYGTEAFF,TGTGCCAGCAGTCGCGACAGATATGGCACTGAAGCTTTCTTT
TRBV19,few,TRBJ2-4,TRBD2,CASSFRSPNIAGMMVKNIQYF,TGTGCCAGTAGCTTCCGGAGTCCTAACATAGCGGGAATGATGGTCAAAAACATTCAGTACTTC
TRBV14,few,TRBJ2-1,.,CASSQVRVQFF,TGTGCCAGCAGCCAAGTTCGGGTGCAGTTCTTC
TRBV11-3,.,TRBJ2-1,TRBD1,CASSFWDRLNNEQFF,TGTGCCAGCAGCTTTTGGGACAGGTTAAACAATGAGCAGTTCTTC
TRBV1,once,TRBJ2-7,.,CASSQGHVTGAPRGEQYF,TGCGCCAGCAGCCAAGGCCACGTAACAGGGGCCCCCAGGGGCGAGCAGTACTTC
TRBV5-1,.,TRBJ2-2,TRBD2,CASSISGGLDTGELFF,TGCGCCAGCAGCATTAGCGGGGGGCTTGACACCGGGGAGCTGTTTTTT
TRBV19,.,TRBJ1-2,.,CASTGGANYGYTF,TGTGCCTCCACGGGGGGGGCCAACTATGGCTACACCTTC
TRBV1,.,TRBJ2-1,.,CASSPSRQGIYNEQFF,TGCGCCAGCAGCCCCAGTAGACAGGGGATCTACAATGAGCAGTTCTTC
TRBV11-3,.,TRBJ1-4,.,CASSLQVPTNEKLFF,TGTGCCAGCAGCTTACAGGTCCCAACTAATGAAAAACTGTTTTTT
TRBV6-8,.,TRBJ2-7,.,CASTGRGYEQYF,TGTGCCAGCACTGGCAGGGGCTACGAGCAGTACTTC
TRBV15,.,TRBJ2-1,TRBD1,CATSRVRSTGGKNEQFF,TGTGCCACCAGCAGAGTAAGGTCAACAGGGGGCAAGAATGAGCAGTTCTTC
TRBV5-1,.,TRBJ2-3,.,CASSLGRTRVPDTQYF,TGCGCCAGCAGCTTGGGGAGGACCCGGGTCCCAGATACGCAGTATTTT
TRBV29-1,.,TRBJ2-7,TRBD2,CSGLLAEPSYEQYF,TGCAGCGGCCTACTAGCGGAGCCCTCCTACGAGCAGTACTTC
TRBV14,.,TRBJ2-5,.,CASSQHVETQYF,TGTGCCAGCAGCCAACACGTGGAGACCCAGTACTTC
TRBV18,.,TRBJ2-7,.,CASSPPGRQGYEQYF,TGTGCCAGCTCACCACCGGGGAGGCAGGGCTACGAGCAGTACTTC
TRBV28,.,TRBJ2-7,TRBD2,CARYKVGTSRNYEQYF,TGTGCCAGGTACAAAGTTGGGACTAGCCGTAACTACGAGCAGTACTTC
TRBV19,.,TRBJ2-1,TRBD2,CATRGLAGNEQFF,TGTGCCACCCGGGGACTAGCGGGAAATGAGCAGTTCTTC
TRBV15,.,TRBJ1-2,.,CATSRVADGTGAYTF,TGTGCCACCAGCAGAGTAGCCGACGGCACGGGTGCCTACACCTTC
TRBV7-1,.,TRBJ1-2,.,CASSLVEVRGYTF,TGTGCCAGCAGCTTAGTCGAAGTTAGAGGCTACACCTTC
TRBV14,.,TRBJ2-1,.,CASSQARRRNEQFF,TGTGCCAGCAGCCAAGCTAGGAGGAGGAATGAGCAGTTCTTC
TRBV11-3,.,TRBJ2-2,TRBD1,CASSFSITTGAIGELFF,TGTGCCAGCAGCTTCTCCATAACGACAGGGGCGATCGGGGAGCTGTTTTTT
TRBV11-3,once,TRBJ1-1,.,CASSLTQGNTEAFF,TGTGCCAGCAGCTTGACACAGGGGAACACTGAAGCTTTCTTT
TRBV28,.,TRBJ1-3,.,CASSFNAGNTIYF,TGTGCCAGCAGTTTCAACGCTGGAAACACCATATATTTT
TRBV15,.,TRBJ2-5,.,CATSREWGWGRQETQYF,TGTGCCACCAGCAGAGAGTGGGGTTGGGGGCGCCAAGAGACCCAGTACTTC
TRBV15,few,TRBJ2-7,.,CATSRDRGAREQYF,TGTGCCACCAGCAGAGACCGGGGGGCTCGCGAGCAGTACTTC
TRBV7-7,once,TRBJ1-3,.,CASSVGFSGNTIYF,TGTGCCAGCAGTGTTGGGTTCTCTGGAAACACCATATATTTT